This TCR beta chain was recovered during a study of OX40 agonist ivuxolimab in advanced cancers. Findings and limits, study-wide: Expanded peripheral T cell antigen specificity was not determined. Expanded clones were, on average, more numerous among CD8+ T cells than CD4+.

Clones were read by immunoSEQ multiplex PCR, and TCRdb kept only the in-frame ones, dropping some. In the table there are about 88,000 clones, around 85% of which are singletons. In regard to this clone: Its cognate antigen is unknown.

There are 14 residues in the CDR3. Trimming pared 6 bases from V and 6 bases from J, leaving 12 bases between. CDR1 is MDHEN and CDR2 is SYDVKM in the germline V gene. The TCR originated in an adult with an advanced solid tumor such as melanoma, head and neck, liver or kidney cancer. The chain carries TRBV28 and TRBJ1-6; no clear D. The sequences come from CD4+ or CD8+ T cells sorted from blood, collected in a trial of the OX40 agonist ivuxolimab. CDR3 protein: CASSLAGANSPLHF. For the CDR3, the DNA is TGTGCCAGCAGCTTGGCCGGTGCTAATTCACCCCTCCACTTT.